This T cell receptor beta chain emerged from a study of blood T cell repertoires in COVID-19 (dated by TCRdb to the early 2020s). For the wider study: The collaborator samples originated in the United States, Italy and Spain and spanned the acute and convalescent phases of COVID-19. The prospective study material was composed of cDNA or gDNA derived from T cells, B-cell-depleted T cells, or PBMCs. The dataset comprised deeply sampled blood TCRbeta repertoires from subjects exposed to, actively infected with, or recovered from COVID-19. The repertoires were released in a freely available public database meant as a resource for research on the immune response to SARS-CoV-2. The samples were drawn from two sources: the first 160 participants of the ongoing ImmuneRACE study, and over 1,000 subjects contributed by 6 global collaborators. The sample metadata nearly always contained a de-identified subject ID, COVID-19 status, age in years and sex. Where HLA class I and class II types were available, the types were taken from metadata supplied by the sample provider, not from assay-based typing. The research as a whole found: How much clinical and demographic metadata was included differed by source and by participant, and the metadata was provided uncurated.

Reading from cysteine to phenylalanine, the CDR3 counts 17 amino acids. Only the CDR3 portion is preserved as DNA: 51 bases, with reading frame beginning at the first base. CDR1 and CDR2 are read off the germline V gene as SGDLS and YYNGEE. The junction shows trimming of 3 bases on V and 4 bases on J, and the gene matches do not reach 8 bases of it. TCRbeta CDR3 regions were amplified from genomic DNA using the immunoSEQ Assay, a bias-controlled multiplex PCR. Under the source paper's analysis protocol: The number of nucleated cells in each sample was estimated from the amplification of reference gene primers within the assay. To quantify the absolute abundance of each unique TCRbeta CDR3 rearrangement, sequence reads were collapsed and filtered. For each sample, productive Simpson clonality was calculated as the square root of Simpson's diversity index over productive rearrangements. As stored in TCRdb, this immuneACCESS dataset retains in-frame rearrangements with V and J assigned. A fraction of the clones does not appear; measured against another copy, unresolved V genes explain less than half of the discrepancy, and the remainder lacks a known reason. That table is the source of V, J and clone size, and D and trimming were worked out from the DNA. This sample gives 200,000 to 250,000 clones in total; almost 85% of them show up just once. Jointly, the top ten make up 15% of the sample.

As regards this clone: There is no known antigen for this receptor. One base away there is no much larger clone; base qualities are not given.

In the prospective study, participants were about 18 to 100 years old, resided in about two dozen geographic areas of the United States, and were enrolled through a virtual design. In the prospective study, participants were assigned to cohorts based on the clinical history participants reported in a screening survey and a study questionnaire. Recovered participants in ImmuneRACE Cohort 3 were defined by two consecutive negative NP/OP PCR tests, clearance by a healthcare professional, or resolution of symptoms. In the prospective study, mobile phlebotomists collected whole blood, serum and a nasopharyngeal or oropharyngeal swab from each participant. Over a roughly 2-month period, participants in the prospective study had the option of providing additional blood draws and questionnaires. Before DNA extraction, blood samples from the prospective study were shipped at room temperature or frozen.

The clonotype was recovered from a middle-aged man who had recovered from COVID-19. The chain uses TRBV9 and TRBJ2-3, with 13 central nucleotides matching TRBD2. Sample: PBMCs or T cells enriched from blood (not recorded which). The CDR3 reads as follows: CASSGGTSGNGPDTQYF. The DNA reads TGTGCCAGCAGCGGCGGGACTAGCGGGAACGGTCCAGATACGCAGTATTTT. Joined to the reference TRBV9 and TRBJ2-3 proteins, this CDR3 gives the full variable domain: DSGVTQTPKHLITATGQRVTLRCSPRSGDLSVYWYQQSLDQGLQFLIQYYNGEERAKGNILERFSAQQFPDLHSELNLSSLELGDSALYFCASSGGTSGNGPDTQYFGPGTRLTVL.